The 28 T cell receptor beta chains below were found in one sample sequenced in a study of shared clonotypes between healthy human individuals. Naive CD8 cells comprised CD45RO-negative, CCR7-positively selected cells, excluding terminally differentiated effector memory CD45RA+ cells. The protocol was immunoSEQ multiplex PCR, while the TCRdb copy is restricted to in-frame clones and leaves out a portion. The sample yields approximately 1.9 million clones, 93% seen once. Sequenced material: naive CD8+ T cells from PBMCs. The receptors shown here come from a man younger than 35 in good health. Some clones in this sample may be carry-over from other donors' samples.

The CDR3 reads CASSPDRAGNQPQHF. CDR3 nucleotides: TGTGCCAGCAGCCCCGACAGGGCAGGCAATCAGCCCCAGCATTTT. The chain carries TRBV6-6 and TRBJ1-5, with 7 bases matching TRBD1. The CDR3 has 15 amino acids. V dropped 6 bases and J dropped 2; count of bases not matched to a gene: 7. Germline CDR1 is MNHNY and CDR2 is SVGAGI (reference sequence).

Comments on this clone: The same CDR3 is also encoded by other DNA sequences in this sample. CDR3 in amino acids: CASSFLLGETQYF. As DNA, the CDR3 is TGTGCCAGCAGTTTTCTCTTGGGAGAGACCCAGTACTTC. The chain has TRBV27 and TRBJ2-5, with no clear D. This CDR3 has 13 residues. Germline values: CDR1 MNHEY, CDR2 SMNVEV (reference sequence). V was clipped by 3 bases and J by 4 bases, with 9 bases between them.

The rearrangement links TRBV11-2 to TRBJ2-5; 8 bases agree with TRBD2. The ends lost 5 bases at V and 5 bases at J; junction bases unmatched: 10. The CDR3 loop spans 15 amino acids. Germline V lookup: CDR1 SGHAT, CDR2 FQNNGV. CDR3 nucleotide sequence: TGTGCCAGCAGCGCGTCCGGGACTAGACGTGAGACCCAGTACTTC. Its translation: CASSASGTRRETQYF.

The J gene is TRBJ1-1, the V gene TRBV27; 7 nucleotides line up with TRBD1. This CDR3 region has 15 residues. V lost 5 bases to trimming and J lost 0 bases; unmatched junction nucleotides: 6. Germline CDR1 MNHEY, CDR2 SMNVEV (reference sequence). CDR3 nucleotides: TGTGCCAGCAGTACACGGGGACAGATGAACACTGAAGCTTTCTTT. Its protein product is CASSTRGQMNTEAFF.

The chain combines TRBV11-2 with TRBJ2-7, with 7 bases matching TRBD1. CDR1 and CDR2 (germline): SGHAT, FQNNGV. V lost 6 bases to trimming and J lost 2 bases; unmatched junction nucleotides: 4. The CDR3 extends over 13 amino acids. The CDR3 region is CASSWDSAYEQYF. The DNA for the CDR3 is TGTGCCAGCAGTTGGGACAGCGCCTACGAGCAGTACTTC. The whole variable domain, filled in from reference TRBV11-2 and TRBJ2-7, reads EAGVAQSPRYKIIEKRQSVAFWCNPISGHATLYWYQQILGQGPKLLIQFQNNGVVDDSQLPKDRFSAERLKGVDSTLKIQPAKLEDSAVYLCASSWDSAYEQYFGPGTRLTVT.

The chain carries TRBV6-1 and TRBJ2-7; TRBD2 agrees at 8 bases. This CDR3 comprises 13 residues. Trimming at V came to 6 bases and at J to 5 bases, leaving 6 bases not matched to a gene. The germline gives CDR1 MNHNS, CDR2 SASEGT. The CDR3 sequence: CASSERELNEQYF. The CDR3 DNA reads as TGTGCCAGCAGCGAGCGGGAGTTGAACGAGCAGTACTTC.

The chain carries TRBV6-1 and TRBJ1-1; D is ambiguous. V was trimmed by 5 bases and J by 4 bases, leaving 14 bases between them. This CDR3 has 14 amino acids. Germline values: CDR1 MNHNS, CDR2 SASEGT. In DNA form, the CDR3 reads TGTGCCAGCAGTCCGGGATCCTTCCCCACTGAAGCTTTCTTT. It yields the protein CASSPGSFPTEAFF.

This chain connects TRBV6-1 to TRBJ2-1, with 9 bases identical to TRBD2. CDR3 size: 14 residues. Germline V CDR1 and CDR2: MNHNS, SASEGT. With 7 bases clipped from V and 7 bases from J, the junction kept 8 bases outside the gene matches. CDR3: CASTASGILNEQFF. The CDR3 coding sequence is TGTGCCAGCACAGCTAGCGGGATATTGAATGAGCAGTTCTTC.

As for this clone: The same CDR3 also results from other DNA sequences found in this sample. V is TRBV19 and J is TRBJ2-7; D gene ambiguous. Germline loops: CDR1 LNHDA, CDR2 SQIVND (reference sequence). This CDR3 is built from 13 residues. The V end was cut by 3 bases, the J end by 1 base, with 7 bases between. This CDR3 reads CASSIFGSYEQYF. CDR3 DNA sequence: TGTGCCAGTAGTATTTTTGGGTCCTACGAGCAGTACTTC. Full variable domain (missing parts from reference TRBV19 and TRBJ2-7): DGGITQSPKYLFRKEGQNVTLSCEQNLNHDAMYWYRQDPGQGLRLIYYSQIVNDFQKGDIAEGYSVSREKKESFPLTVTSAQKNPTAFYLCASSIFGSYEQYFGPGTRLTVT.

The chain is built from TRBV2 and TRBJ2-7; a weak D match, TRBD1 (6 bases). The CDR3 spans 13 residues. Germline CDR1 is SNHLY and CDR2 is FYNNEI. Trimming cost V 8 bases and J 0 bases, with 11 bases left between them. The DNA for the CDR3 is TGTGCCAGCCGGGACACCCCCTCCTACGAGCAGTACTTC. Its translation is CASRDTPSYEQYF.

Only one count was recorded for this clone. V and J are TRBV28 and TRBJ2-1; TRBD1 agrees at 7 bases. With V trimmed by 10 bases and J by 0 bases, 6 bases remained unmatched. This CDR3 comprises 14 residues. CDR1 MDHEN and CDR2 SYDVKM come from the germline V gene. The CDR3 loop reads CATQGQSSYNEQFF. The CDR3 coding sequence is TGTGCCACACAGGGACAGAGCTCCTACAATGAGCAGTTCTTC.

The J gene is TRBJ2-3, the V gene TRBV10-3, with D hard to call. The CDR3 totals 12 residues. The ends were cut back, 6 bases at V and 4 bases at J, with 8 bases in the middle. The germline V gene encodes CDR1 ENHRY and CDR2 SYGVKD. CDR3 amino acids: CAIRENPDTQYF. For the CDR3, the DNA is TGTGCCATCAGAGAAAATCCAGATACGCAGTATTTT.

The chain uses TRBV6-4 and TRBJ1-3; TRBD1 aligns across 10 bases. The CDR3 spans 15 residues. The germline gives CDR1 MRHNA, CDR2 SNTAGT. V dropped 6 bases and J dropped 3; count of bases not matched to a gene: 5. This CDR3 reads CASSETGGVGNTIYF. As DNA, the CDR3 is TGTGCCAGCAGCGAGACAGGGGGCGTTGGAAACACCATATATTTT.

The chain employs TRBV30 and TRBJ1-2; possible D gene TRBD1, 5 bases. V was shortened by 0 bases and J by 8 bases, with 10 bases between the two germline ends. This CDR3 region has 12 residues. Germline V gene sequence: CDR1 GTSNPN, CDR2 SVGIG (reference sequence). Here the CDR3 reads CAWSVTGAGYTF. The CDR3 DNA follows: TGTGCCTGGAGTGTAACAGGCGCGGGCTACACCTTC.

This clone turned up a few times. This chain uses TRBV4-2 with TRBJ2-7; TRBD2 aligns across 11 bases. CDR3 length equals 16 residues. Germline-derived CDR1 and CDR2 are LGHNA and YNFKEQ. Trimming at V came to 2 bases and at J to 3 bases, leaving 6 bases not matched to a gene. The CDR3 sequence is CASSQTDGLAGYEQYF. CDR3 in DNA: TGTGCCAGCAGCCAAACGGACGGACTAGCGGGCTACGAGCAGTACTTC.

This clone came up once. The CDR3 sequence: CASTTGLVETQYF. CDR3 nucleotide sequence: TGCGCCAGCACCACCGGCCTGGTCGAGACCCAGTACTTC. V usage is TRBV10-2 and J usage is TRBJ2-5; no clear D. The CDR3 totals 13 residues. V dropped 7 bases and J dropped 5 bases, with 14 bases sitting between them. Per germline, CDR1 WSHSY and CDR2 SAAADI.

DNA of the CDR3: TGCGCCAGCAGCTTGCGTCTAGCGGGAGGGCCTAATTACGAGCAGTACTTC. This encodes CASSLRLAGGPNYEQYF. The rearrangement links TRBV5-1 to TRBJ2-7; 12 bases are shared with TRBD2. This CDR3 contains 17 residues. With 1 base clipped from V and 4 bases from J, the junction kept 9 bases outside the gene matches. CDR1 and CDR2 (germline): SGHRS, YFSETQ.

The CDR3 sequence is CASSPTDRTLLGPSYGYTF. The DNA for the CDR3 is TGTGCCAGCAGCCCGACGGACCGGACTTTACTGGGTCCTAGCTATGGCTACACCTTC. This chain uses TRBV9 with TRBJ1-2; no clear D. V was shortened by 4 bases and J by 4 bases, with 29 bases between the two germline ends. Germline-derived CDR1 and CDR2 are SGDLS and YYNGEE. This CDR3 spans 19 amino acids.

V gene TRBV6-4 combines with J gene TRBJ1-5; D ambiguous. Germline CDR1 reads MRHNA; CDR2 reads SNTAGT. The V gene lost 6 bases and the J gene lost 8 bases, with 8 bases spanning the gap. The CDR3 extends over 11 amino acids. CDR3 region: CASRLPEPQHF. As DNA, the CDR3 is TGTGCCAGCAGACTTCCCGAGCCCCAGCATTTT.

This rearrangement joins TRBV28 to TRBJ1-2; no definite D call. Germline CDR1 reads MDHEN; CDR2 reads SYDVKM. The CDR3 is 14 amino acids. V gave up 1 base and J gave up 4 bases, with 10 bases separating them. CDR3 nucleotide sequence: TGTGCCAGCAGTTTATCGGTGGTAATCTATGGCTACACCTTC. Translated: CASSLSVVIYGYTF.

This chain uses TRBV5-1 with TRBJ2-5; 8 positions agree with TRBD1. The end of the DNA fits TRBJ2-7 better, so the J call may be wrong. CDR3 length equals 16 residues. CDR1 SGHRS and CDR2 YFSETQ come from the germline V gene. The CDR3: CASSLPGQGPLYEQYF. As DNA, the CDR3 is TGCGCCAGCAGCCTCCCCGGACAGGGTCCGCTCTACGAGCAGTACTTC.

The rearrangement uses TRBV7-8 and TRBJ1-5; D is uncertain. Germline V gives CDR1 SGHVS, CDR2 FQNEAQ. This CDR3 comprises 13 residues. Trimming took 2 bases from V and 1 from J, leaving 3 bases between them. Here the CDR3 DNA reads TGTGCCAGCAGCTTAAACAGCAATCAGCCCCAGCATTTT. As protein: CASSLNSNQPQHF.

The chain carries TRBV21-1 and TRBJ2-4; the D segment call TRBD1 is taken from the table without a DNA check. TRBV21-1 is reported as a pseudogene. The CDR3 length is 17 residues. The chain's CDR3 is CASSKGEAGVSKNIQYF. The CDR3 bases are TGTGCCAGCAGCAAGGGTGAGGCAGGGGTTTCCAAAAACATTCAGTACTTC.

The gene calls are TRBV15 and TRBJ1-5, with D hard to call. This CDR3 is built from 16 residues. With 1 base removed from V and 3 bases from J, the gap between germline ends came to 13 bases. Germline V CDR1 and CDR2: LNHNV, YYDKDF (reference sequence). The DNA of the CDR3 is TGTGCCACCAGCAGAGGGGCCGCCGGATCCAATCAGCCCCAGCATTTT. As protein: CATSRGAAGSNQPQHF.

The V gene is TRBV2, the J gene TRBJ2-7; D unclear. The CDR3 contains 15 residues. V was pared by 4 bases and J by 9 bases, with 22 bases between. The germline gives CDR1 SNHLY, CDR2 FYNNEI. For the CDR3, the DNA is TGTGCCAGCAGTGTGGCAGCTCAAGCTGTTGAAGGGCAGTACTTC. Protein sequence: CASSVAAQAVEGQYF.

The CDR3 spells CASSTGTLDVNTEAFF. The CDR3 DNA reads TGTGCCAGCAGTACCGGGACACTGGACGTGAACACTGAAGCTTTCTTT. V usage is TRBV28 and J usage is TRBJ1-1; TRBD1 might be the D (6 bases). Germline V lookup: CDR1 MDHEN, CDR2 SYDVKM. V was shortened by 5 bases and J by 0 bases, with 16 bases between the two germline ends. The CDR3 is made up of 16 amino acids.

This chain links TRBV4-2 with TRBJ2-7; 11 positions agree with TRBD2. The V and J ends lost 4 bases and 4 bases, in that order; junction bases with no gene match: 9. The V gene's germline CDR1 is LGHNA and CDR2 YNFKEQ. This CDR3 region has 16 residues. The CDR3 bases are TGTGCCAGCAGCCCCCAAGCTAGCGGGAGGATTTACGAGCAGTACTTC. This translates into CASSPQASGRIYEQYF.

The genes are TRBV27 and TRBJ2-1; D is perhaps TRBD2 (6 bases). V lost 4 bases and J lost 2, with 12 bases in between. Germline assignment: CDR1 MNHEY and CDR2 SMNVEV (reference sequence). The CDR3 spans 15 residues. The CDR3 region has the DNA TGTGCCAGCAGTTCGTCGGGAGCGACCTACAATGAGCAGTTCTTC. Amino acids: CASSSSGATYNEQFF.